The sequence of this T cell receptor beta chain was determined in a study of post-analysis software for immune sequencing data. About the research overall: Multiple sclerosis in the patients followed relapsing-remitting, secondary progressive and progressive-relapsing courses.

General study points: With F measure, samples from one preparation batch clustered together strongly. There was significantly lower normalized Chao1 diversity in multiple sclerosis patients than in controls. Controls had lower frequencies than patients of about five TRBV segments, which included TRBV5-6, TRBV5-1 and TRBV20-1.

Built from TCR beta cDNA, the libraries had unique molecular identifiers in them. TCRdb used MiXCR to reprocess the PCR reads, holding one entry per CDR3 protein. Of approximately 570,000 distinct CDR3 sequences listed, about 40% are singletons. This clonotype was seen only a few times. Its antigen is unidentified. V lost 1 base to trimming and J lost 6 bases, with 17 bases between them. Germline-derived CDR1 and CDR2 are SGHRS and YFSETQ. The CDR3 length is 15 residues. The rearrangement links TRBV5-1 to TRBJ2-7, with D possibly matching TRBD2 (7 bases). The sample was blood. This receptor was taken from a girl aged 10 to 17 with multiple sclerosis. The CDR3 sequence: CASSLQGRREGEQYF. CDR3 sequence (DNA): TGCGCCAGCAGCTTGCAGGGGCGCAGGGAGGGCGAGCAGTACTTC.